This T cell receptor beta chain emerged from a study of STAT5B mutations in CD4+ large granular lymphocyte leukemia. Study results and caveats: Without putative leukemic clones, patient CD4-sorted repertoires remained more clonal than healthy CD4+ repertoires.

Repertoires were generated with immunoSEQ multiplex PCR, while TCRdb's copy carries only in-frame clones and drops some. The data contain approximately 31,000 clones, 70% to 85% of them singletons. A single count supports this clone. Its antigen is unknown. Sequencing was carried out using CD4+ T cells from blood buffy coats. The receptor was derived from a human donor in good health.

The CDR3 sequence is CASSPDRGVGHEQFF. The DNA of the CDR3 is TGTGCCAGCAGCCCCGACAGGGGAGTGGGCCATGAGCAGTTCTTC. The chain employs TRBV7-2 and TRBJ2-1, with 8 bases fitting TRBD1. The trim removed 5 bases at V and 8 bases at J, leaving 11 bases unmatched. Germline V CDR1 and CDR2: SGHTA, FQGNSA. This CDR3 has 15 residues.